This note documents a single T cell receptor beta chain sequence. The antigen is undetermined. Clones were read by immunoSEQ multiplex PCR, and TCRdb kept only the in-frame ones, dropping some. This repertoire shows about 53,000 clones, more than 70% found once; its top ten account for about 1.5%. The CDR3 spans 15 residues. Germline-derived CDR1 and CDR2 are MNHNY and SVGAGI (reference sequence). The data are from a study of OX40 agonist ivuxolimab in advanced cancers. Study-level background: It was ivuxolimab, an agonistic anti-OX40 (CD134) antibody, that patients were treated with. Findings and limits, study-wide: Among the lowest peripheral clonal expansion occurred in 0.1-3.0 mg/kg partial responders.

On cycle 4 day 1 and cycle 7 day 1, as well as at baseline, blood was sampled. The sample was CD4+ or CD8+ T cells sorted from blood, taken in a trial of the OX40 agonist ivuxolimab. The clonotype comes from an adult with an advanced solid tumor such as melanoma, head and neck, liver or kidney cancer. This rearrangement joins TRBV6-6 to TRBJ2-5, with 8 positions matching TRBD1. The DNA end is a closer match to TRBJ2-7, so the J assignment may be wrong. The CDR3 coding sequence is TGTGCCAGCAGTTATTCTAGGACAGGGTCGGGCGAGCAGTACTTC. Translating gives CASSYSRTGSGEQYF.